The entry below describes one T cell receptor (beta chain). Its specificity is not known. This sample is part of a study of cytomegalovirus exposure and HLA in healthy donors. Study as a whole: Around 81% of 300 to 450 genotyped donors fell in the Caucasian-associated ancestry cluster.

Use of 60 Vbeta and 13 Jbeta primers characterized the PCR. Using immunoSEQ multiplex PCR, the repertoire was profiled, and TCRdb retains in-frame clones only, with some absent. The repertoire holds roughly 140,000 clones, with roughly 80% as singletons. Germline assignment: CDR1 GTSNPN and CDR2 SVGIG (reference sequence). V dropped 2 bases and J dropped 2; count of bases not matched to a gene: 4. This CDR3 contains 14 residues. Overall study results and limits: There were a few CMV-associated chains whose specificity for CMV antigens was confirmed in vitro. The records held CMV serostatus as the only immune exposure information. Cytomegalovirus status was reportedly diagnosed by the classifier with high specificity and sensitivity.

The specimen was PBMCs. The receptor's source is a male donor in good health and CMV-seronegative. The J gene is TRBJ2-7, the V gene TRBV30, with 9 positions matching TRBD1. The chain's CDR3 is CAWSKQGATYEQYF. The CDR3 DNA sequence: TGTGCCTGGAGTAAACAGGGGGCTACCTACGAGCAGTACTTC.